This T cell receptor beta chain was profiled in a study of vaccination effects on CD4 cells after COVID-19. Trimming left V 2 bases short and J 11 bases short, with 14 bases between. The germline CDR1 and CDR2 sequences are SGHDT and YYEEEE. The CDR3 is 14 residues long. Notes on this clone: Its antigen is currently unknown.

Sequenced by immunoSEQ multiplex PCR; TCRdb stores in-frame clones only, minus some. The repertoire holds roughly 65,000 clones, with roughly 76% as singletons. Antigen-specific CD4+ T cell clonotypes were called by their expansion after viral peptide-pool culture in ViraFEST. Subsequent to approximately 9 days of culture, CD4+ T cells were isolated. The healthy vaccine recipients, who had no prior SARS-CoV-2 infection, showed negative nucleocapsid antibodies. Cultures got half-medium changes with IL-2 on days 3 and 7. The chain combines TRBV5-6 with TRBJ1-6; D perhaps matches TRBD1 (5 bases). This sample comprised CD4+ T cells from PBMCs cultured with HCoV-NL63 spike peptides, obtained before COVID-19 vaccination. The source of this sequence is a human donor who received a COVID-19 vaccine. CDR3 nucleotides: TGTGCCAGCAGCTTCGTTCAGGGCAATCCACCCCTCCACTTT. Its protein product is CASSFVQGNPPLHF.